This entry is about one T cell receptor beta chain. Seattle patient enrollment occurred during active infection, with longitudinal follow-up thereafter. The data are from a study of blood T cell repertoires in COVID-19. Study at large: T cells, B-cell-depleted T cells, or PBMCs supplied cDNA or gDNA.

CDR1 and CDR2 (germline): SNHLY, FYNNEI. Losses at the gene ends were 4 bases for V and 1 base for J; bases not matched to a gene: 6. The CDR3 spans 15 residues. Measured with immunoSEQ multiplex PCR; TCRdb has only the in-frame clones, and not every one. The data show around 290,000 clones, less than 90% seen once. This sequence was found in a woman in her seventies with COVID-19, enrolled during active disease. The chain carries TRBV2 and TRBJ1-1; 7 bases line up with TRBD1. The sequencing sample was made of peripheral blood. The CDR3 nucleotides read TGTGCCAGCAGTGTTGAAGGGGGCGCGAACACTGAAGCTTTCTTT. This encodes CASSVEGGANTEAFF.